These T cell receptor beta chains were read from a single sample in a study of beta chain features in type 1 diabetes. The assay was immunoSEQ multiplex PCR, and TCRdb's table has in-frame clones only and misses some. There are about 140,000 clones in the sample; about 9.7% occur only once, and approximately 0.65% lies in the top ten. Material for sequencing was central memory CD4+ T cells from blood. The receptor source for this set is a woman between 40 and 55 years old in good health. Both conserved end residues are part of each CDR3. Each record gives: CDR3 protein, CDR3 DNA, CDR3 length, V gene, J gene, D gene, clone size. A D gene is named only where the DNA matches it firmly. Expanded clones are given a class, and other clones once, few, many or no size at all.

CASSVAVPDTQYF,TGTGCCAGCAGCGTAGCGGTCCCCGATACGCAGTATTTT,13,TRBV9,TRBJ2-3,-,few
CASSVGDRAETQYF,TGTGCCAGCAGCGTAGGGGACAGGGCTGAGACCCAGTACTTC,14,TRBV9,TRBJ2-5,TRBD1,few
CASSLAGGKNNEQFF,TGTGCCAGCAGCCTAGCGGGGGGTAAAAACAATGAGCAGTTCTTC,15,TRBV7-7,TRBJ2-1,TRBD2,few
CASRLNRGSEAFF,TGTGCCAGCAGGCTGAACAGGGGTTCTGAAGCTTTCTTT,13,TRBV6-5,TRBJ1-1,TRBD1,-
CASSPIEPNNEQFF,TGCGCCAGCAGCCCCATTGAGCCCAACAATGAGCAGTTCTTC,14,TRBV5-1,TRBJ2-1,-,many
CAIRTGEETQYF,TGTGCCATCAGGACAGGCGAGGAGACCCAGTACTTC,12,TRBV10-3,TRBJ2-5,-,few
CASSPAASSYNSPLHF,TGTGCCAGCTCACCCGCAGCGAGCTCCTATAATTCACCCCTCCACTTT,16,TRBV18,TRBJ1-6,-,-
CSVVLRGDRDYEQYF,TGCAGCGTTGTCCTACGGGGGGACAGGGACTACGAGCAGTACTTC,15,TRBV29-1,TRBJ2-7,TRBD1,-
CAISEGLAAQETQYF,TGTGCCATCAGTGAGGGACTAGCGGCACAAGAGACCCAGTACTTC,15,TRBV10-3,TRBJ2-5,TRBD2,few
CASSFDRSSYEQYF,TGTGCCAGCAGCTTCGACAGGTCCTCCTACGAGCAGTACTTC,14,TRBV7-2,TRBJ2-7,-,-
CASSPLGAMETQYF,TGTGCCAGCAGTCCCCTTGGGGCGATGGAGACCCAGTACTTC,14,TRBV27,TRBJ2-5,-,-
CASSIQGGYEQYF,TGTGCCAGTAGTATACAGGGCGGCTACGAGCAGTACTTC,13,TRBV19,TRBJ2-7,-,few
CASSPGTGGNQPQHF,TGTGCCAGCAGCCCCGGGACAGGGGGCAATCAGCCCCAGCATTTT,15,TRBV5-6,TRBJ1-5,TRBD1,-
CASSQDRDYGYTF,TGCGCCAGCAGCCAGGACAGGGACTATGGCTACACCTTC,13,TRBV4-1,TRBJ1-2,TRBD1,few
CSVVWWGNPGQGMYEQYF,TGCAGCGTTGTTTGGTGGGGGAATCCGGGACAGGGTATGTACGAGCAGTACTTC,18,TRBV29-1,TRBJ2-7,TRBD1,few
CASSFDREPYEQYF,TGTGCCAGCAGCTTCGACAGGGAACCCTACGAGCAGTACTTC,14,TRBV7-9,TRBJ2-7,TRBD1,few
CASSRRTGRGHNEQFF,TGTGCCAGCAGCCGGAGGACAGGGAGGGGACACAATGAGCAGTTCTTC,16,TRBV7-2,TRBJ2-1,-,-
CAISESTDRVGQFF,TGTGCCATCAGTGAGTCTACTGACAGGGTAGGGCAGTTCTTC,14,TRBV10-3,TRBJ2-1,TRBD1,-
CASSGTSGVTGELFF,TGCGCCAGCAGCGGGACTAGCGGGGTGACCGGGGAGCTGTTTTTT,15,TRBV5-1,TRBJ2-2,TRBD2,-
CASSPLSGGANYEQYF,TGTGCCAGTAGTCCTCTTAGCGGGGGGGCAAACTACGAGCAGTACTTC,16,TRBV19,TRBJ2-7,TRBD2,-
CASRGASGGTGELFF,TGTGCCAGCAGGGGGGCTAGCGGAGGGACCGGGGAGCTGTTTTTT,15,TRBV2,TRBJ2-2,-,few
CSVKVGGGTEAFF,TGCAGCGTCAAAGTGGGGGGGGGCACTGAAGCTTTCTTT,13,TRBV29-1,TRBJ1-1,-,-
CASRIGGNSPLHF,TGTGCCAGCAGAATCGGTGGTAATTCACCCCTCCACTTT,13,TRBV2,TRBJ1-6,-,-
CASSLDRGGIYEQYF,TGTGCCAGCAGCTTGGATCGGGGGGGTATATACGAGCAGTACTTC,15,TRBV5-4,TRBJ2-7,TRBD2,-
CASMGLAFNEQFF,TGTGCCAGCATGGGACTAGCGTTCAATGAGCAGTTCTTC,13,TRBV27,TRBJ2-1,TRBD2,-
CASSKARSDNEKLFF,TGTGCCAGCAGCAAAGCGCGGAGTGATAATGAAAAACTGTTTTTT,15,TRBV21-1,TRBJ1-4,-,-
CASSLFRSLSGADEQYF,TGTGCCAGCAGCTTGTTCCGAAGCCTTAGCGGGGCCGACGAGCAGTACTTC,17,TRBV11-2,TRBJ2-7,TRBD2,few
CASSLESHGYTF,TGTGCCAGCAGCTTAGAATCTCATGGCTACACCTTC,12,TRBV7-9,TRBJ1-2,-,few
CASSLTSGVLTGELFF,TGTGCCAGCAGCTTAACTAGCGGGGTCCTCACCGGGGAGCTGTTTTTT,16,TRBV7-2,TRBJ2-2,TRBD2,-
CASSPEDRNIQYF,TGTGCCAGCTCACCGGAGGACAGGAACATTCAGTACTTC,13,TRBV18,TRBJ2-4,TRBD1,many
CASSLDRTHSYNEQFF,TGTGCCAGCAGCTTAGATAGGACACACTCCTACAATGAGCAGTTCTTC,16,TRBV7-9,TRBJ2-1,-,-
CASSDSAGFADTQYF,TGTGCCAGCAGTGATTCCGCGGGGTTCGCAGATACGCAGTATTTT,15,TRBV25-1,TRBJ2-3,-,many